These T cell receptor beta chains were read from a single sample in a study of neoadjuvant anti-PD-1 for oral cavity cancer. Profiling relied on immunoSEQ multiplex PCR, and the TCRdb table lists in-frame clones only, not all of them. The table has over 11,000 clones, about 81% seen once. The starting material was PBMCs, obtained after nivolumab (anti-PD-1) treatment. Receptor source: a person between 40 and 80 years old with oral cavity squamous cell carcinoma. CDR3s include the opening cysteine and the closing phenylalanine or tryptophan. The order of the fields is J gene, V gene, D gene, CDR3 length, clone size, CDR3 protein, CDR3 DNA. D genes are given only for firm matches. Size is stated for part of the rows, as once, few or many counts, or as a class when the clone is expanded.

>TRBJ1-4|TRBV5-4|TRBD1|15|NA
CASSRNTGGNEKLFF
TGTGCCAGCAGCCGAAATACAGGGGGGAATGAAAAACTGTTTTTT
>TRBJ1-1|TRBV20-1|NA|11|NA
CSAREGTEAFF
TGCAGTGCTAGAGAGGGGACTGAAGCTTTCTTT
>TRBJ2-2|TRBV4-1|NA|17|few
CASRGGQLTTNTGELFF
TGCGCCAGCAGAGGGGGACAACTTACGACGAACACCGGGGAGCTGTTTTTT
>TRBJ1-1|TRBV30|NA|13|NA
CAWSVEGNTEAFF
TGTGCCTGGAGTGTCGAGGGGAACACTGAAGCTTTCTTT
>TRBJ1-5|TRBV15|TRBD1|17|few
CATSTQPGQGINQPQHF
TGTGCCACCAGCACACAGCCGGGACAGGGAATTAATCAGCCCCAGCATTTT
>TRBJ1-1|TRBV5-1|TRBD1|13|few
CASSLTGVTEAFF
TGCGCCAGCAGCTTGACAGGGGTCACTGAAGCTTTCTTT
>TRBJ2-3|TRBV5-1|TRBD1|16|NA
CASSPDREPSTDTQYF
TGCGCCAGCAGCCCGGACAGGGAGCCTAGCACAGATACGCAGTATTTT
>TRBJ2-1|TRBV10-3|NA|13|NA
CAIKGSVVDEQFF
TGTGCCATCAAGGGATCCGTGGTAGATGAGCAGTTCTTC
>TRBJ2-7|TRBV4-2|TRBD2|16|NA
CASSQDLGGSLYEQYF
TGTGCCAGCAGCCAAGATTTAGGCGGGAGCCTTTACGAGCAGTACTTC
>TRBJ1-4|TRBV10-3|NA|15|NA
CAISESGGSNEKLFF
TGTGCCATCAGTGAGTCGGGGGGCTCTAATGAAAAACTGTTTTTT
>TRBJ1-1|TRBV28|NA|14|NA
CASSRLQVNTEAFF
TGTGCCAGCAGTCGTCTACAGGTCAACACTGAAGCTTTCTTT
>TRBJ2-1|TRBV27|NA|15|NA
CASSPHPPGYNEQFF
TGTGCCAGCAGTCCTCACCCCCCCGGCTACAATGAGCAGTTCTTC
>TRBJ2-1|TRBV5-1|TRBD1|14|few
CASSLGQGYNEQFF
TGCGCCAGCAGCTTGGGACAGGGCTACAATGAGCAGTTCTTC
>TRBJ2-7|TRBV6-1|TRBD2|15|few
CASASGGLGRYEQYF
TGTGCCAGCGCCAGCGGGGGACTAGGCAGATACGAGCAGTACTTC
>TRBJ2-7|TRBV5-4|NA|15|NA
CASSLPGTASYEQYF
TGTGCCAGCAGCTTGCCAGGGACTGCCTCCTACGAGCAGTACTTC
>TRBJ2-7|TRBV11-2|TRBD2|15|NA
CATKGLAGASYEQYF
TGTGCCACCAAAGGACTAGCGGGAGCGTCCTACGAGCAGTACTTC
>TRBJ2-7|TRBV19|NA|14|NA
CASSWGPRTYEQYF
TGTGCCAGTAGTTGGGGACCGAGGACCTACGAGCAGTACTTC
>TRBJ2-7|TRBV5-4|TRBD1|13|few
CASRRQGSDEQYF
TGTGCCAGCAGACGACAGGGTAGCGACGAGCAGTACTTC
>TRBJ1-5|TRBV5-8|NA|12|NA
CASSSSSRSQHF
TGTGCCAGCAGCTCAAGCAGCCGCTCCCAGCATTTT
>TRBJ1-5|TRBV30|NA|13|NA
CAWLTISNQPQHF
TGTGCCTGGCTGACCATTAGCAATCAGCCCCAGCATTTT
>TRBJ2-7|TRBV4-1|NA|17|NA
CASSPEGRGPYSYEQYF
TGCGCCAGCAGCCCGGAGGGGCGCGGGCCTTACTCCTACGAGCAGTACTTC
>TRBJ2-1|TRBV7-8|NA|15|NA
CASSPYVGSNNEQFF
TGTGCCAGCAGCCCTTATGTTGGGTCTAACAATGAGCAGTTCTTC
>TRBJ2-7|TRBV5-1|NA|14|NA
CASSLTGIGPEQYF
TGCGCCAGCAGCTTAACCGGGATCGGTCCGGAGCAGTACTTC
>TRBJ1-2|TRBV5-4|TRBD1|13|once
CASSFRTGGGYTF
TGTGCCAGCAGCTTCCGGACAGGGGGGGGCTACACCTTC
>TRBJ2-7|TRBV7-8|NA|14|few
CASSLGRFTYEQYF
TGTGCCAGCAGCTTAGGGAGGTTCACCTACGAGCAGTACTTC
>TRBJ2-1|TRBV4-1|NA|17|NA
CASSPGLALRPYNEQFF
TGCGCCAGCAGCCCTGGCTTAGCTCTGAGGCCCTACAATGAGCAGTTCTTC
>TRBJ1-1|TRBV11-2|NA|15|NA
CASSLVVGVNTEAFF
TGTGCCAGCAGCTTAGTAGTAGGGGTAAACACTGAAGCTTTCTTT
>TRBJ1-3|TRBV6-5|TRBD1|15|NA
CASRTLSTGLNTIYF
TGTGCCAGCAGAACACTATCGACAGGGCTCAACACCATATATTTT
>TRBJ2-1|TRBV25-1|TRBD2|18|NA
CASRMDRLAGGSYNEQFF
TGTGCCAGCAGGATGGACCGACTAGCGGGGGGATCCTACAATGAGCAGTTCTTC